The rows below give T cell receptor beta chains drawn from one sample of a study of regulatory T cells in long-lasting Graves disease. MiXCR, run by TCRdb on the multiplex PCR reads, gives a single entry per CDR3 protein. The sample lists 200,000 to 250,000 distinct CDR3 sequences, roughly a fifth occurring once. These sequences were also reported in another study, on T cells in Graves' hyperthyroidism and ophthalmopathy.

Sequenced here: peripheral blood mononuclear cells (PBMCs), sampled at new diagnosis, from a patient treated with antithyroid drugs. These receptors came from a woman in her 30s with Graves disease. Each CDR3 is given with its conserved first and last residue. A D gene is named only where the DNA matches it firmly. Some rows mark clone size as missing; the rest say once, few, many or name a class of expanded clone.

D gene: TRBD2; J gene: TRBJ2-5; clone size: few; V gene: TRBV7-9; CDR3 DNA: TGTGCCAGCAGCTTAGCGCGGGGGATGGAGACCCAGTACTTC; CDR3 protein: CASSLARGMETQYF
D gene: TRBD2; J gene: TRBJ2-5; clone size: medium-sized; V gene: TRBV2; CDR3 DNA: TGTGCCAGCAGTGGACTAGCGGGGGTTAAAGTATTGGAGACCCAGTACTTC; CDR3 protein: CASSGLAGVKVLETQYF
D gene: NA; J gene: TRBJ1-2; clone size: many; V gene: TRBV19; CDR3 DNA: TGTGCCAGTAGTCGTCTATCAGGGACCTTCTATGGCTACACCTTC; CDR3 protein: CASSRLSGTFYGYTF
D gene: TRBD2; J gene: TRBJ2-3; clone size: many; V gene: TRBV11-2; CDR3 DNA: TGTGCCAGCAGCAACGGACTAGCGGGGGGGACAGATACGCAGTATTTT; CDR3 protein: CASSNGLAGGTDTQYF
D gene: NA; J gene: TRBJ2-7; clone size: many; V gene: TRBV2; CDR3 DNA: TGTGCCAGCGGGGGGGCAGCTGGCGAGCAGTACTTC; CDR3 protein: CASGGAAGEQYF
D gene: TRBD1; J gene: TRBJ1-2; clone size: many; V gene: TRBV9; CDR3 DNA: TGTGCCAGCAGCAGCCATTCAGGGGGGCCTAACTATGGCTACACCTTC; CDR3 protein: CASSSHSGGPNYGYTF
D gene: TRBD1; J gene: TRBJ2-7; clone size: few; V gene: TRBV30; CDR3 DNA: TGTGCCTGGGGGAAATCGGGGACAGAGCTAATTTACGAGCAGTACTTC; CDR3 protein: CAWGKSGTELIYEQYF
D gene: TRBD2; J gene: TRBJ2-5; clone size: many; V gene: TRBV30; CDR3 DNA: TGTGCCTGGAGTGGGGGGGGTCAGACGTACCAAGAGACCCAGTACTTC; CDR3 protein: CAWSGGGQTYQETQYF
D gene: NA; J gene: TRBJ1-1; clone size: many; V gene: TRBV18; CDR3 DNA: TGTGCCAGCTCACCAAACTACCGGCAGGGCACTGAAGCTTTCTTT; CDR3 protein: CASSPNYRQGTEAFF
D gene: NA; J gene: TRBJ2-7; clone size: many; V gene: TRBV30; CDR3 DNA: TGTGCCTGGATACAGAACCCCTACGAGCAGTACTTC; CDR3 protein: CAWIQNPYEQYF
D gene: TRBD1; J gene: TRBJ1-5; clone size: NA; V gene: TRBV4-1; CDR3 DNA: TGCGCCAGCAGCCAAGGCCCCTCAGGGGGGAATCAGCCCCAGCATTTT; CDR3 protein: CASSQGPSGGNQPQHF
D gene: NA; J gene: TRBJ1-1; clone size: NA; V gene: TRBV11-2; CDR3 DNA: TGTGCCAGCAGCCTTGGTCCATTAACTGAAGCTTTCTTT; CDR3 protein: CASSLGPLTEAFF
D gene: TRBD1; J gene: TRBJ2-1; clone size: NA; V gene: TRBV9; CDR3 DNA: TGTGCCAGCAGCGTGAGCCGGGACAGGGGGAACAACAATGAGCAGTTCTTC; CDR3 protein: CASSVSRDRGNNNEQFF
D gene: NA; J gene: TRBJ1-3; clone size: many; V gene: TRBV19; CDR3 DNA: TGTGCCAGTAGTATCCCCCCTGTTGGGCAAGGAAACACCATATATTTT; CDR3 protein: CASSIPPVGQGNTIYF
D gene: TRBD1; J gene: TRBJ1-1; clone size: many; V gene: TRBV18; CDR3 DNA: TGTGCCAGCGTTCAGACAGGGACGAACACTGAAGCTTTCTTT; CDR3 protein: CASVQTGTNTEAFF
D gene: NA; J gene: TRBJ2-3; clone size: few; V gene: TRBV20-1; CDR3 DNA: TGCAGAGTCCCTGGCACCCCCGCAGATACGCAGTATTTT; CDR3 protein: CRVPGTPADTQYF
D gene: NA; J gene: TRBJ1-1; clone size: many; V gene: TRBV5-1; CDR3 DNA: TGCGCCAGCAGCTTACAAACTGAAGCTTTCTTT; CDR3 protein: CASSLQTEAFF
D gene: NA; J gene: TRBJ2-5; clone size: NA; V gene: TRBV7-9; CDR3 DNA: TGTGCCAGCAGCTTAGGGACGACGGGGACCCAGTACTTC; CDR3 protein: CASSLGTTGTQYF
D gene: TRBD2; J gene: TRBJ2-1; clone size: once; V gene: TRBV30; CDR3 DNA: TGTGCCTGGTCTAGCGGGGAGTACAATGAGCAGTTCTTC; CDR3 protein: CAWSSGEYNEQFF
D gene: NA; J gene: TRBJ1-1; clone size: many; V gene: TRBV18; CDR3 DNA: TGTGCCAGCTCACCCACCCGTGGGACTGAAGCTTTCTTT; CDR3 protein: CASSPTRGTEAFF
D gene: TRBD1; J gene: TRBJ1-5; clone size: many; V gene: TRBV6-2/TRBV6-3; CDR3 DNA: TGTGCCAGCAAGATGAGGGGGCAGGGGAGCAATCAGCCCCAGCATTTT; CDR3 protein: CASKMRGQGSNQPQHF
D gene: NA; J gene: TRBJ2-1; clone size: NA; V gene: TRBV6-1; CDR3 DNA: TGTGCCAGCAGTCCCCTTGGGGGAGAGCAGTACAATGAGCAGTTCTTC; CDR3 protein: CASSPLGGEQYNEQFF
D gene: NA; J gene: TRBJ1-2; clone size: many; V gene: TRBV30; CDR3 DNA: TGTGCCTGGAGTATGGGAGTTGGCTACACCTTC; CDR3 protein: CAWSMGVGYTF
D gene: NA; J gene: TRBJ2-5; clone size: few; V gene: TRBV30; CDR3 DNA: TGTGCCTGGCAGGGGGGGTTGGGTGTGGGGACCCAGTACTTC; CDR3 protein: CAWQGGLGVGTQYF
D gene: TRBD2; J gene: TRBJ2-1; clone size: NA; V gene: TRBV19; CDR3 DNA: TGTGCCAGTAGTATTCGGCCGCCGGGACTAGCGGGAGGGGGTGAGCAGTTCTTC; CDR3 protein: CASSIRPPGLAGGGEQFF
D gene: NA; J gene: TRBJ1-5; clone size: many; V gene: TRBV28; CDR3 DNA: TGTGCCAGCAGTCCCCAACAGGGAAATAGCAATCAGCCCCAGCATTTT; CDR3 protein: CASSPQQGNSNQPQHF
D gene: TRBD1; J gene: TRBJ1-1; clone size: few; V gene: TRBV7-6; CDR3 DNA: TGTGCCAGCAGCTTAGGGACAGGGACACAAGCTTTCTTT; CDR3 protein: CASSLGTGTQAFF
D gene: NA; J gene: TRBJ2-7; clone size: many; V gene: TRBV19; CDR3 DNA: TGTGCCAGTAGCGCCAGGGAATACTACGAGCAGTACTTC; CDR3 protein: CASSAREYYEQYF
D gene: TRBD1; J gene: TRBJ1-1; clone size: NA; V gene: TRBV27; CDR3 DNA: TGTGCCAGCAGTACGAGCAGGGGGCGGATGAACACTGAAGCTTTCTTT; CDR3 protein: CASSTSRGRMNTEAFF
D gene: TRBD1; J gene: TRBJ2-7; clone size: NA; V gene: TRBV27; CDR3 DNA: TGTGCCAGCACCCTACCAGGACAGGGGGAGTCCTACGAGCAGTACTTC; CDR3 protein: CASTLPGQGESYEQYF
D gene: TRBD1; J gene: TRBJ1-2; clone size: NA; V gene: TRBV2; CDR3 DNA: TGTGCCAGCAGTGGACAGGGGATCTATGGCTACACCTTC; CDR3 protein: CASSGQGIYGYTF
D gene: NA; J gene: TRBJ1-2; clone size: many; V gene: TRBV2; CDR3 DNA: TGTGCCAGCAGTGAAGAAGGGGGAGACTATGGCTACACCTTC; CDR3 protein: CASSEEGGDYGYTF
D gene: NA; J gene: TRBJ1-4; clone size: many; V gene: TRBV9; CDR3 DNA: TGTGCCAGCAGCGTAGAAAACGGGTTTACTAATGAAAAACTGTTTTTT; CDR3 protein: CASSVENGFTNEKLFF
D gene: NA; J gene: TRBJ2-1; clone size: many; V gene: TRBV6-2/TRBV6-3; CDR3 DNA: TGTGCCAGCAGTTACTCATGGGGAATTCTAGGCAATGAGCAGTTCTTC; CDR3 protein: CASSYSWGILGNEQFF
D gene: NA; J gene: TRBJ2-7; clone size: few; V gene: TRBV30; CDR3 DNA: TGTGCCTGGAGTGTAGGGGCCGGGGGGCAGCACTTC; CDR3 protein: CAWSVGAGGQHF
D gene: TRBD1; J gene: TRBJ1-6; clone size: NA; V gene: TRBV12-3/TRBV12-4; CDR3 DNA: TGTGCCAGCAGTACCCGACAGGGGGATTCACCCCTCCACTTT; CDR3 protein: CASSTRQGDSPLHF
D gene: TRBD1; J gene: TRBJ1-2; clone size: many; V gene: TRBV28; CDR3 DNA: TGTGCCAGCAGTCCCAGCCCGGGGACAGGGGGTAACTATGGCTACACCTTC; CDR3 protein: CASSPSPGTGGNYGYTF
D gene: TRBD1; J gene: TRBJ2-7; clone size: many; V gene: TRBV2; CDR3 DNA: TGTGCCAGCGGGACAGGGTACAGCAAGCAGTACTTC; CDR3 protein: CASGTGYSKQYF
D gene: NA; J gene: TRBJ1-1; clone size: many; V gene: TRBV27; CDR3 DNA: TGTGCCAGCAGTTTAAATGCAGTTATGAACACTGAAGCTTTCTTT; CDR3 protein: CASSLNAVMNTEAFF
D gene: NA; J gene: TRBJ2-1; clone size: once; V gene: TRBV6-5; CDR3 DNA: TGTGCCAGCAGTTACTTCGGGTTCTTTAGGTCCTACAATGAGCAGTTCTTC; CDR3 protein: CASSYFGFFRSYNEQFF
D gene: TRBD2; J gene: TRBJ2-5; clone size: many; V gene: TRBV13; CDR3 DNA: TGTGCCAGCAGCTTCCGGGGGGGGAAGACCCAGTACTTC; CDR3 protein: CASSFRGGKTQYF
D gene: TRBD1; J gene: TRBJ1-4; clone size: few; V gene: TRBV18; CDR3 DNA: TGTGCCAGCTCACCCCTCAGGGGGCCTGAAAAACTGTTTTTT; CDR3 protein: CASSPLRGPEKLFF
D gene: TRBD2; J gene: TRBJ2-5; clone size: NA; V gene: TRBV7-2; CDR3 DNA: TGTGCCAGCAGACCGGGACTAGCGTACCCAGTCCAAGAGACCCAGTACTTC; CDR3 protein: CASRPGLAYPVQETQYF
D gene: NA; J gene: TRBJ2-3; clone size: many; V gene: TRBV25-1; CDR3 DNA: TGTGCCAGCAGTGAATTGGGGGGAAGCACAGATACGCAGTATTTT; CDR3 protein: CASSELGGSTDTQYF
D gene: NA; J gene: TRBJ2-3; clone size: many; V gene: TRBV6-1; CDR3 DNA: TGTGCCAGCAGGGACGACAGAATCAACACAGATACGCAGTATTTT; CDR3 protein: CASRDDRINTDTQYF
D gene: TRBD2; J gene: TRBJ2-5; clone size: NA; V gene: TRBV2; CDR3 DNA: TGTGCCAGCATGTCGAGACTAGCGGGGACCGGGACCCAGTACTTC; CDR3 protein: CASMSRLAGTGTQYF
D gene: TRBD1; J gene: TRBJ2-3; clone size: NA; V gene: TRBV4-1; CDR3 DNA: TGCGCCAGCAGCCAAGATCGACAGGGGGCAAATACAGATACGCAGTATTTT; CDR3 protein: CASSQDRQGANTDTQYF
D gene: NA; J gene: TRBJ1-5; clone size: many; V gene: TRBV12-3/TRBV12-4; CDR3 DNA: TGTGCCAGCAGCCGCACAGGGAATCAGCCCCAGCATTTT; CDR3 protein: CASSRTGNQPQHF
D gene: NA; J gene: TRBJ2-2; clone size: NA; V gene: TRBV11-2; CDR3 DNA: TGTGCCAGCAGTTTTGGGTCGGGGACCGGGGAGCTGTTTTTT; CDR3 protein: CASSFGSGTGELFF
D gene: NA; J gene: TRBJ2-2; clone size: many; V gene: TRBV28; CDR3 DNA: TGTGCCAGATTCCCTCTTTGCACCGGGGAGCTGTTTTTT; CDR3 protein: CARFPLCTGELFF
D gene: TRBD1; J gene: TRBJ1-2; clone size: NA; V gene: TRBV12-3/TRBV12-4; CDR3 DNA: TGTGCCATCGACAGGGTGGGAGGCTACACCTTC; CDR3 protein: CAIDRVGGYTF
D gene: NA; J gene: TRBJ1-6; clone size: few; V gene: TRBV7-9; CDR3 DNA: TGTGCCAGCAGCCATGGACCGCCCTCTAGTAGTAGATCACCCCTCCACTTT; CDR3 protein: CASSHGPPSSSRSPLHF
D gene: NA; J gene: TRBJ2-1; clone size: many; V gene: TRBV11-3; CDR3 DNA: TGTGCCAGCAGCTTAGGACAGAGCTCCTACAATGAGCAGTTCTTC; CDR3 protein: CASSLGQSSYNEQFF
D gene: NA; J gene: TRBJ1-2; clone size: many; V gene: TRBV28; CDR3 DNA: TGTGCCAGCAGTTTAGGCGGGGCTACATATGGCTACACCTTC; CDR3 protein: CASSLGGATYGYTF
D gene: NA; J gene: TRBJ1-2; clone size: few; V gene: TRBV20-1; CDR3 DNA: TGCAGTGCTAAATCGCCGGGCACCGGATCAGTGTACACCTTC; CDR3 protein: CSAKSPGTGSVYTF
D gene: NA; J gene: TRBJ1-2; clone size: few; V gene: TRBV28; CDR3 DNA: TGTGCCAGCAGTTTTGCAGGAAACTATGGCTACACCTTC; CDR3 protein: CASSFAGNYGYTF
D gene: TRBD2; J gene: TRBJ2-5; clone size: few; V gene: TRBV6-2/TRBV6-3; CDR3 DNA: TGTGCCAGCAGTCCCCTCACAGCGGGGGGGCAGGAGACCCAGTACTTC; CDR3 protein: CASSPLTAGGQETQYF
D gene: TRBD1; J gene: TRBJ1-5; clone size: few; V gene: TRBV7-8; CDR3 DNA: TGTGCCAGCAGCTCGACGGACAGGGGAGTGTTTAGCAATCAGCCCCAGCATTTT; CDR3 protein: CASSSTDRGVFSNQPQHF
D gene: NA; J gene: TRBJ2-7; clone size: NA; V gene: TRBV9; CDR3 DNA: TGTGCCAGCAGCGTAGACGGGACGGCCTCCTACGAGCAGTACTTC; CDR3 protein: CASSVDGTASYEQYF
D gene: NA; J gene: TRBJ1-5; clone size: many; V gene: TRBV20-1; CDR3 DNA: TGCAGTGCTAGACGAGGGGGATCAGATCAGCCCCAGCATTTT; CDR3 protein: CSARRGGSDQPQHF